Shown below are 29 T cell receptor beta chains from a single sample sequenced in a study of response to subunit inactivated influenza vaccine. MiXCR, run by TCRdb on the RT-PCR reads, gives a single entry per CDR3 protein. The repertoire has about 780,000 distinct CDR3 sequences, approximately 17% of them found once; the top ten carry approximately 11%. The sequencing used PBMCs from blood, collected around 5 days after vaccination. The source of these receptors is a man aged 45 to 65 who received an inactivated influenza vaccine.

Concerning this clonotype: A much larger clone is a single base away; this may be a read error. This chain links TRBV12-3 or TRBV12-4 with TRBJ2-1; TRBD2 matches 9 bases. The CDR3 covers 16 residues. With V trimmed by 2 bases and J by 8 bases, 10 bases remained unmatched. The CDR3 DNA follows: TGTGCCAGCAGTTTACATTTTGGGACTAGCTCGCATGAGCAGTTCTTC. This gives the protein CASSLHFGTSSHEQFF.

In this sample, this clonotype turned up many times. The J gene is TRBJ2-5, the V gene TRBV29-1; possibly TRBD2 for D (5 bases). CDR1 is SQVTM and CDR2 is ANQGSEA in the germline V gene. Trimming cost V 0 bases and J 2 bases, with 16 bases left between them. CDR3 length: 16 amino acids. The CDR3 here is CSVEDLAGYSQETQYF. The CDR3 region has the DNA TGCAGCGTTGAAGATCTAGCAGGTTACAGTCAAGAGACCCAGTACTTC.

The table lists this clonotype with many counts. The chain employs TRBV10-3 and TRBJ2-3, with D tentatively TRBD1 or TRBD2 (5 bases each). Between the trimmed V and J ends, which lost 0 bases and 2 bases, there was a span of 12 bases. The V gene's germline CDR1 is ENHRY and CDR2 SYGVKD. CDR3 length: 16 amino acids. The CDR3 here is CAISESGGSLTDTQYF. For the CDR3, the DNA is TGTGCCATCAGTGAGTCTGGGGGTTCACTCACAGATACGCAGTATTTT.

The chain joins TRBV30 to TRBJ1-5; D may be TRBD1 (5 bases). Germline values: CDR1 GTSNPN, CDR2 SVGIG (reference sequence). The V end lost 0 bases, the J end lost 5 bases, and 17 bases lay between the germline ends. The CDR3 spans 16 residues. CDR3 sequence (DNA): TGTGCCTGGAGTGTACATTGGGACGGAATTTATCAGCCCCAGCATTTT. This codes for CAWSVHWDGIYQPQHF.

Here the CDR3 reads CASSQAQGFHTDTQYF. CDR3 DNA: TGTGCCAGCAGCCAAGCCCAGGGATTTCACACAGATACGCAGTATTTT. The J gene is TRBJ2-3, the V gene TRBV4-2; tentative D call: TRBD1 (5 bases). This CDR3 is 16 amino acids long. Germline V gene data show CDR1 as LGHNA and CDR2 as YNFKEQ. V gave up 1 base and J gave up 2 bases, with 13 bases separating them.

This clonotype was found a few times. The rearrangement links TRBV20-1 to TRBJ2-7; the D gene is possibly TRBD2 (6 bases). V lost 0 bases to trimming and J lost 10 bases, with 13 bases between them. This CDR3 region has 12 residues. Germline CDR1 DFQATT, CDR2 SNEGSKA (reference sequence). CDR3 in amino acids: CSAREGWDFQYF. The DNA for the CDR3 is TGCAGTGCTAGAGAAGGTTGGGACTTTCAGTACTTC.

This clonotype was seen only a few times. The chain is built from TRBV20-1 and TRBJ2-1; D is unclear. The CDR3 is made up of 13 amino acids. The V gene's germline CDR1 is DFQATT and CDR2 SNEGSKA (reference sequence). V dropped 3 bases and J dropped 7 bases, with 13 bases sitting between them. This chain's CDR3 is CSASPGLRNEQFF. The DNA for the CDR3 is TGCAGTGCTAGCCCGGGTCTTAGGAATGAGCAGTTCTTC.

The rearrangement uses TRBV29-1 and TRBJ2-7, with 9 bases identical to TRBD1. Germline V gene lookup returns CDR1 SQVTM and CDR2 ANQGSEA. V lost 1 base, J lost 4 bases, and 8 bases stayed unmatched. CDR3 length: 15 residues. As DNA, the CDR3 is TGCAGCGTTGAAGCTAACCCGGGACAGGGTTACGAGCAGTACTTC. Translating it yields CSVEANPGQGYEQYF.

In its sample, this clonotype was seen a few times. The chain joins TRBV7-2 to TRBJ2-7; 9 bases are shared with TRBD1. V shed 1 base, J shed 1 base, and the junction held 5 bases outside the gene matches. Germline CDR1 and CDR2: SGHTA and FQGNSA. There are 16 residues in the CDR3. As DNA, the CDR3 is TGTGCCAGCAGCTTAGTCGGGACAGGGAATTCCTACGAGCAGTACTTC. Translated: CASSLVGTGNSYEQYF.

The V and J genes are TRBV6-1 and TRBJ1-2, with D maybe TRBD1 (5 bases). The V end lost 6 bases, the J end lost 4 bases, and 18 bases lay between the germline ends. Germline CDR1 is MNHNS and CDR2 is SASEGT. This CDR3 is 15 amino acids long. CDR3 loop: CASRQGAMGSYGYTF. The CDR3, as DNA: TGTGCCAGCAGACAAGGGGCCATGGGGAGCTATGGCTACACCTTC.

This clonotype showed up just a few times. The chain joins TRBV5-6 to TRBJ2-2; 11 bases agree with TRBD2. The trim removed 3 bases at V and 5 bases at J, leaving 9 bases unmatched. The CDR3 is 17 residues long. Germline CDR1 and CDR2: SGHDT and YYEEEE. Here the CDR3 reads CASSWRRLAGLTGELFF. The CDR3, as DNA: TGTGCCAGCAGCTGGCGTCGACTAGCGGGGTTGACCGGGGAGCTGTTTTTT.

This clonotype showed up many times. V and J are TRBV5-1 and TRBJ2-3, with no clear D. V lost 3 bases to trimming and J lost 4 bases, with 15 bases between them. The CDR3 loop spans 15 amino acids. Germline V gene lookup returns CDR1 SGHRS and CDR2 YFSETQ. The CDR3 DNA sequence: TGCGCCAGCAGCTCCCGGACGCCCCACGCAGATACGCAGTATTTT. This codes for CASSSRTPHADTQYF.

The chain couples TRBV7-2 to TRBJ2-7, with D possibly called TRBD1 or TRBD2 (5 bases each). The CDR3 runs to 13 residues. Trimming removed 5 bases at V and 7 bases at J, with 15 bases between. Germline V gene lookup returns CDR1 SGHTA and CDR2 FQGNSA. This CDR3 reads CASSIRDGEEQYF. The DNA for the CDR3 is TGTGCCAGCAGCATCCGGGACGGAGAGGAGCAGTACTTC.

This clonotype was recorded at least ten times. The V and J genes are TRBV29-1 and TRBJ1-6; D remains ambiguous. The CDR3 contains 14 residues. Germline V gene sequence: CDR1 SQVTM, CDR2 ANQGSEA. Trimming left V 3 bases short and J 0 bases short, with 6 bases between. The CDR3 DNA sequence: TGCAGCGTTGATTGGAGCTCCTATAATTCACCCCTCCACTTT. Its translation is CSVDWSSYNSPLHF. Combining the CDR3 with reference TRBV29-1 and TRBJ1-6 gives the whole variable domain SAVISQKPSRDICQRGTSLTIQCQVDSQVTMMFWYRQQPGQSLTLIATANQGSEATYESGFVIDKFPISRPNLTFSTLTVSNMSPEDSSIYLCSVDWSSYNSPLHFGNGTRLTVT.

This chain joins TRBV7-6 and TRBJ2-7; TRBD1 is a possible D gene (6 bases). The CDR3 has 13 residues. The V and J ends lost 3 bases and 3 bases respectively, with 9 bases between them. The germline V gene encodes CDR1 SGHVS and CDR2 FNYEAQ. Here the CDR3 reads CASSFGTYYEQYF. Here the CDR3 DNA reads TGTGCCAGCAGCTTCGGGACATACTACGAGCAGTACTTC.

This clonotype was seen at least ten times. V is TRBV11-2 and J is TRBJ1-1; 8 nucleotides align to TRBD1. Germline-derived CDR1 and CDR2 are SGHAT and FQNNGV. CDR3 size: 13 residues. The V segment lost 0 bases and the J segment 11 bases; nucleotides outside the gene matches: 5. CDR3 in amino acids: CASSLEGRGHAFF. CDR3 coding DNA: TGTGCCAGCAGCTTAGAAGGCAGGGGGCACGCTTTCTTT.

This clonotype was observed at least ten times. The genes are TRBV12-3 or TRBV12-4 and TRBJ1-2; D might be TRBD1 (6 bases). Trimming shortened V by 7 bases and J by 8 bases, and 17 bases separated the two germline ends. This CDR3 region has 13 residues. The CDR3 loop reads CASTPTGPSGYTF. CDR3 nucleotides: TGTGCCAGCACCCCGACAGGACCGTCAGGCTACACCTTC.

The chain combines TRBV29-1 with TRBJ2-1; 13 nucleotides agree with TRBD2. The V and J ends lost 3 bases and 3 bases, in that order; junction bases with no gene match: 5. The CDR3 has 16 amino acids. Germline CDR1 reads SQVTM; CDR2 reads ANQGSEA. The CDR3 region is CSVDRTSGGLYNEQFF. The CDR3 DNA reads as TGCAGCGTTGACAGGACTAGCGGGGGACTCTACAATGAGCAGTTCTTC.

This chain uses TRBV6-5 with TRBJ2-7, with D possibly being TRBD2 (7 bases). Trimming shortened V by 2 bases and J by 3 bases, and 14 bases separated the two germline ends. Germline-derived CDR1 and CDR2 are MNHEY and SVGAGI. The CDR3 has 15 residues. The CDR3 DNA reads TGTGCCAGCAGTTACGGTGGACAGCGGGACTACGAGCAGTACTTC. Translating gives CASSYGGQRDYEQYF.

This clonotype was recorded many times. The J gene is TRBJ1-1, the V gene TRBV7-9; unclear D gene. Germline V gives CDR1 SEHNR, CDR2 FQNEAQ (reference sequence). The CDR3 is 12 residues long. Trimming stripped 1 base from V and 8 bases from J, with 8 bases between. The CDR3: CASSLGNWEAFF. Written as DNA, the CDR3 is TGTGCCAGCAGCTTAGGGAACTGGGAAGCTTTCTTT. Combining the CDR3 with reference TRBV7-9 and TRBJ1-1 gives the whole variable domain DTGVSQNPRHKITKRGQNVTFRCDPISEHNRLYWYRQTLGQGPEFLTYFQNEAQLEKSRLLSDRFSAERPKGSFSTLEIQRTEQGDSAMYLCASSLGNWEAFFGQGTRLTVV.

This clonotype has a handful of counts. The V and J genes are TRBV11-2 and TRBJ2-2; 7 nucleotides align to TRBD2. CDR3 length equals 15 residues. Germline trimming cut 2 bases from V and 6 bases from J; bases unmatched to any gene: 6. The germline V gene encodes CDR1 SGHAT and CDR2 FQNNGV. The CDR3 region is CASSLSGTMPGELFF. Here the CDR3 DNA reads TGTGCCAGCAGCTTAAGTGGGACTATGCCCGGGGAGCTGTTTTTT.

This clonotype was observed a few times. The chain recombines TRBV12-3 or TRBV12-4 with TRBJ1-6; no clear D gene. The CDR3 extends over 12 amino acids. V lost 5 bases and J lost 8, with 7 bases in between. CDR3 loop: CASSPTHSPLHF. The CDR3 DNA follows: TGTGCCAGCAGTCCTACCCATTCACCCCTCCACTTT.

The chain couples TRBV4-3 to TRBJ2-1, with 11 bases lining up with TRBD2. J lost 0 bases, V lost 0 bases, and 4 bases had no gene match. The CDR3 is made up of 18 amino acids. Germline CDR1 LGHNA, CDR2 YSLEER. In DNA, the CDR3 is TGCGCCAGCAGCCAAGATAGCGGGAGGGACCCCTCCTACAATGAGCAGTTCTTC. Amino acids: CASSQDSGRDPSYNEQFF.

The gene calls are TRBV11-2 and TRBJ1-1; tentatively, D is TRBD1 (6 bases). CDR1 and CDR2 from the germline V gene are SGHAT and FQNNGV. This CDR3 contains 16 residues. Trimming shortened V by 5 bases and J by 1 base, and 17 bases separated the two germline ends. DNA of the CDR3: TGTGCCAGCAGCCGAACTCGGGGGCCCCCGAACACTGAAGCTTTCTTT. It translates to CASSRTRGPPNTEAFF.

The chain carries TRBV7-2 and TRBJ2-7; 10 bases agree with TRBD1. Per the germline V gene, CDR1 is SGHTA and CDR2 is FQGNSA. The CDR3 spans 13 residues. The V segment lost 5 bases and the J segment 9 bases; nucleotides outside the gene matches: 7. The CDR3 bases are TGTGCCAGCAGCCCGTGGGACAGGGGTAGGCAGTACTTC. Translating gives CASSPWDRGRQYF. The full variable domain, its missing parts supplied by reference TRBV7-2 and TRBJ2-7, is GAGVSQSPSNKVTEKGKDVELRCDPISGHTALYWYRQSLGQGLEFLIYFQGNSAPDKSGLPSDRFSAERTGGSVSTLTIQRTQQEDSAVYLCASSPWDRGRQYFGPGTRLTVT.

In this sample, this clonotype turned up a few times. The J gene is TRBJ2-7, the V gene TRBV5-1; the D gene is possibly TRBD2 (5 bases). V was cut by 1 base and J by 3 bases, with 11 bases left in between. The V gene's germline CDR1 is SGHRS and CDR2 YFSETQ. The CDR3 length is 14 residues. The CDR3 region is CASSLLGSVYEQYF. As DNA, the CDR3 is TGCGCCAGCAGCTTGTTGGGGAGTGTCTACGAGCAGTACTTC.

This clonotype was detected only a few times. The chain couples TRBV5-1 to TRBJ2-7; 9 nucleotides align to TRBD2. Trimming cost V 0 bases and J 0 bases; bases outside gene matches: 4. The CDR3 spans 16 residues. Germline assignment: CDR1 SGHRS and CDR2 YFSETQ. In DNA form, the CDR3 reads TGCGCCAGCAGCTTGGGTGGTAGCGGGAGCTCCTACGAGCAGTACTTC. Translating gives CASSLGGSGSSYEQYF.

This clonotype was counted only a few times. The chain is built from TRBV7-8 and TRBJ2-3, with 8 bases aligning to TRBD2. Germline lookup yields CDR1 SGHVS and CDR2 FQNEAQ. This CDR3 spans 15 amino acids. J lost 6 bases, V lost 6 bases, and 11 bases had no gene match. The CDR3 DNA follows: TGTGCCAGCAGGACAGAAGGAGCGGGGGCTGATACGCAGTATTTT. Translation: CASRTEGAGADTQYF.

Written as DNA, the CDR3 is TGTGCCAGCAGCTTGGCAGACGGAACAGATACGCAGTATTTT. Encoded protein: CASSLADGTDTQYF. The chain employs TRBV7-2 and TRBJ2-3; D remains unclear. V was clipped by 3 bases and J by 3 bases, with 10 bases between them. Germline CDR1 SGHTA, CDR2 FQGNSA. This CDR3 is built from 14 residues.